The clone carrying this T cell receptor (beta chain) was observed a few times. In the original analysis: By means of reference gene primer amplification, nucleated cell counts were estimated. TCRdb's copy holds only in-frame clones and misses some; the assay was immunoSEQ multiplex PCR. D and trimming were read from the DNA, whereas the V and J calls and clone size are those reported in that table. Among approximately 300,000 clones, around nine tenths were seen once, and the ten largest hold approximately 6.8%. Followed over time, Seattle patients had been enrolled while infection was active. The record originates from a study of blood T cell repertoires in COVID-19. Study as a whole: COVID-19 samples, acute and convalescent, were from the United States, Italy and Spain. PBMCs, B-cell-depleted T cells, or T cells provided the cDNA or gDNA that made up the material.

Per germline, CDR1 SEHNR and CDR2 FQNEAQ (reference sequence). The V gene end was trimmed by 5 bases and the J gene end by 4 bases; junction bases not matched to a gene: 5. The CDR3 has 15 amino acids. This TCR was recovered from a woman aged 25 to 39 with COVID-19, enrolled during active disease. Sequenced sample: peripheral blood. V and J are TRBV7-9 and TRBJ2-1, with TRBD2 identical over 10 bases. In DNA form, the CDR3 reads TGTGCCAGCAGCCCGCTAGCGGGAGAGTACAATGAGCAGTTCTTC. Residues: CASSPLAGEYNEQFF.